This T cell receptor (beta chain) was retrieved from a study of siplizumab effects on memory and regulatory T cells. Study-wide results and caveats: There was no confirmation of the suppressive function of proliferating Tregs from siplizumab cultures. No assignable naive or memory phenotype existed for roughly 75-95% of proliferating CD4+ or CD8+ clones. The mean Treg-derived percentage of mappable alloreactive CD4+ clones was roughly 69% with siplizumab compared with approximately 25% in controls.

The CDR3 runs to 14 residues. Between the trimmed V and J ends, which lost 4 bases and 2 bases, there was a span of 9 bases. Germline V CDR1 and CDR2: ENHRY, SYGVKD. Assay used: immunoSEQ multiplex PCR; TCRdb lists only in-frame clones, some missing. The sample yields about 72,000 clones, about 90% seen once. As for this clone: The antigen remains undetermined.

The chain carries TRBV10-3 and TRBJ1-3; no definite D call. The origin of this receptor is a human donor in good health. Sequencing used CD8+ T cells sorted from blood. The chain's CDR3 is CAISVEVAGNTIYF. In nucleotides, the CDR3 is TGTGCCATCAGTGTGGAGGTGGCTGGAAACACCATATATTTT.